This T cell receptor beta chain was profiled in a study of OX40 agonist ivuxolimab in advanced cancers. About the investigation overall: Ivuxolimab was an agonistic, fully human IgG2 monoclonal antibody directed against OX40 (CD134), a costimulatory receptor. The paper describes the monotherapy dose-escalation part (N ≈ 51 patients) of the phase I trial of ivuxolimab. Intravenous ivuxolimab was administered to patients every 2 weeks at six dose levels: 0.01, 0.1, 0.3, 1.5, 3 and 10 mg/kg. Three dose-escalation patients achieved partial responses, one with hepatocellular carcinoma and two with cutaneous melanoma. Of the approximately 50 dose-escalation patients, hepatocellular carcinoma was present in some 19, melanoma in roughly 15, renal cell carcinoma in 9 and head and neck cancer in 9. The purpose of peripheral TCRbeta sequencing was to test whether ivuxolimab changed TCR sequence diversity and led to clonal T-cell expansion. The dose-escalation cohort was roughly 87% male with a mean age of about 54 years, ranging from roughly 23 to 80. Patients were allowed to have had prior anti-PD-1, anti-PD-L1 or anti-CTLA-4 therapy, and 40% of the dose-escalation patients had been treated with checkpoint inhibitors. Overall results and qualifications from the work: At doses of 0.1 to 3.0 mg/kg, clonal expansion of both CD4+ and CD8+ blood T cells was observed from baseline to week 6. Low levels of normalized T-cell clonal expansion were also seen in some patients who did not respond. After ivuxolimab, more expanded clones were found on average in CD8+ T cells than in CD4+ T cells. In the 0.1-3.0 mg/kg groups, partial responders had among the lowest normalized peripheral clonal expansion, particularly in CD8+ T cells. Antigen specificity was not determined for the clonally expanded peripheral T cells.

The trial excluded patients who had a history of autoimmune disease or who were on systemic immunosuppression. Peripheral blood for TCR sequencing was drawn from every dose cohort at baseline, at cycle 4 day 1 and at cycle 7 day 1. Samples came from an open-label, multicenter, first-in-human phase I dose-escalation trial of ivuxolimab. Adults with locally advanced or metastatic melanoma, renal cell, hepatocellular, or head and neck squamous cell carcinoma were enrolled in the trial. CD4+ and CD8+ T cells were sorted separately from peripheral blood before TCR sequencing. Genomic DNA was extracted from sorted cells for sequencing of the TCRbeta CDR3 region. The immunoSEQ Assay was used to sequence the TCRbeta CDR3 regions. The table comes from immuneACCESS by way of TCRdb, which keeps in-frame sequences with V and J called. Part of the clones is missing from these tables; in studies checked, under half for an unresolved V gene and the rest for unknown reasons. This sample gives approximately 28,000 clones in total; roughly 86% of them show up just once. Jointly, the top ten make up roughly 25% of the sample.

V gives up 5 bases and J gives up 2 bases, and the segment between their germline ends measures 16 bases. CDR1 and CDR2, looked up from the germline V gene, are SGHTA and FQGTGA. The CDR3, cysteine through phenylalanine, is 15 amino acids long. Of the read, only the CDR3 DNA is kept; its 45 bases are in frame from base 1. A remark on this clone: The target of this receptor is not known. Nothing much larger sits one base from this clone, and base qualities are not available.

Sequenced material: CD4+ or CD8+ T cells sorted from blood, taken in a trial of the OX40 agonist ivuxolimab. The TCR originated in an adult with an advanced solid tumor such as melanoma, head and neck, liver or kidney cancer. This receptor chain uses TRBV7-3 and TRBJ2-7, and perhaps TRBD2 as D gene, on 5 matching bases. The CDR3 loop reads CASSKYSEGPYEQYF. The nucleotide sequence is given as TGTGCCAGCAGCAAGTACAGTGAGGGTCCCTACGAGCAGTACTTC.